This T cell receptor (beta chain) was observed in a study of shared clonotypes between healthy human individuals. V lost 2 bases and J lost 2, with 10 bases in between. This CDR3 is built from 14 residues. Germline values: CDR1 MNHNY, CDR2 SVGAGI (reference sequence). TCRdb keeps only in-frame clones here, not all; method: immunoSEQ multiplex PCR. Among some 2 million clones listed, about 95% were seen once. This clone was seen a single time. Its matching antigen is unknown. Study-level points and caveats: Clonotypes shared by all four sorted-subset donors had higher generation probabilities than non-shared clonotypes. Since donors were few, the genetic and exposure-history diversity represented was limited.

CD8 cells classed as naive were CD45RO-negative and positively selected for CCR7, excluding terminally differentiated effector memory CD45RA+ cells. The chain couples TRBV6-6 to TRBJ2-7, with D perhaps TRBD2 (5 bases). Material: naive CD8+ T cells sorted from blood. This receptor was taken from a man between 18 and 29 years old in good health. The CDR3 DNA follows: TGTGCCAGCAGTTACGACCAGGAGGCCTACGAGCAGTACTTC. This translates into CASSYDQEAYEQYF.